The 26 T cell receptor beta chains presented below share a single source sample, sequenced in a study of T cell repertoires in cytomegalovirus infection. No antigen is known for these receptors. TCRdb ran MiXCR on the reads and lists one entry per CDR3 protein. The sample gives about 700,000 distinct CDR3 sequences, around 31% of which show up once; about 20% is in the top ten. The specimen was cultured PBMCs, collected from culture after CMV antigen stimulation. Receptor source: a human donor in good health (CMV status not recorded). Some clones in this sample may be carry-over from other donors' samples.

There are many counts of this clonotype. The V call is TRBV7-2, the J call TRBJ1-6; TRBD1 agrees at 10 bases. V shed 4 bases and J 10 bases; nucleotides not matched to a gene: 4. Germline lookup yields CDR1 SGHTA and CDR2 FQGNSA. The CDR3 extends over 14 amino acids. The CDR3 DNA reads as TGTGCCAGCAGCTGGGACAGGGGTCGGTCACCCCTCCACTTT. Translated: CASSWDRGRSPLHF.

This clonotype has more than one count but fewer than ten. The chain couples TRBV18 to TRBJ1-3; 7 nucleotides line up with TRBD1. With V trimmed by 5 bases and J by 6 bases, 16 bases remained unmatched. Germline V gene lookup returns CDR1 KGHSH and CDR2 LQKENI. The CDR3 has 17 residues. This CDR3 is CASSSTPTGYDENTIYF. CDR3 sequence (DNA): TGTGCCAGCTCATCAACCCCGACAGGGTATGATGAAAACACCATATATTTT. Complete variable domain (other parts from reference TRBV18 and TRBJ1-3): NAGVMQNPRHLVRRRGQEARLRCSPMKGHSHVYWYRQLPEEGLKFMVYLQKENIIDESGMPKERFSAEFPKEGPSILRIQQVVRGDSAAYFCASSSTPTGYDENTIYFGEGSWLTVV.

This clonotype was detected only a few times. This sequence joins TRBV29-1 and TRBJ2-1; D assignment may be TRBD1 or TRBD2 (5 bases each). The CDR3 contains 15 residues. The V gene's germline CDR1 is SQVTM and CDR2 ANQGSEA. Trimming stripped 4 bases from V and 1 base from J, with 14 bases between. The CDR3 region is CSVVLGTASYNEQFF. For the CDR3, the DNA is TGCAGCGTTGTCCTAGGGACCGCTTCCTACAATGAGCAGTTCTTC.

This clonotype was recorded many times. The CDR3: CASIGGQSSGTEAFF. Here the CDR3 DNA reads TGTGCCAGCATCGGGGGGCAATCTTCGGGAACTGAAGCTTTCTTT. The rearrangement links TRBV6-2 or TRBV6-3 to TRBJ1-1, with D perhaps TRBD1 (6 bases). The CDR3 contains 15 residues. Germline CDR1 reads MNHEY; CDR2 reads SVGEGT. The V and J ends lost 7 bases and 5 bases respectively, with 20 bases between them.

This clonotype was seen only a few times. V and J are TRBV30 and TRBJ2-5, with D possibly being TRBD2 (5 bases). With 5 bases removed from V and 1 base from J, the gap between germline ends came to 17 bases. The length of the CDR3 is 15 residues. Germline CDR1 and CDR2: GTSNPN and SVGIG (reference sequence). The DNA for the CDR3 is TGTGCCTGGGACCCCCCCGGGGTACTCCAAGAGACCCAGTACTTC. This encodes CAWDPPGVLQETQYF.

This chain links TRBV12-3 or TRBV12-4 with TRBJ2-1, with TRBD2 identical over 8 bases. The CDR3 sequence is 15 residues long. V was pared by 8 bases and J by 3 bases, with 9 bases of the junction left unmatched. CDR3 region: CASSGGGSYYNEQFF. In DNA form, the CDR3 reads TGTGCCAGCTCCGGGGGGGGATCTTACTACAATGAGCAGTTCTTC.

The chain links TRBV27 to TRBJ2-7; D not resolved. With 0 bases removed from V and 1 base from J, the gap between germline ends came to 13 bases. This CDR3 region has 16 residues. The germline V gene has CDR1 MNHEY and CDR2 SMNVEV (reference sequence). The CDR3 DNA reads TGTGCCAGCAGTTTATCGCTGGGCTCCCTTTCCTACGAGCAGTACTTC. Its protein product is CASSLSLGSLSYEQYF.

The chain combines TRBV2 with TRBJ2-1, with D hard to call. V was clipped by 3 bases and J by 2 bases, with 11 bases between them. CDR3 length: 15 residues. Germline assignment: CDR1 SNHLY and CDR2 FYNNEI. DNA of the CDR3: TGTGCCAGCAGTGAGCGTCCCAGGACCTACAATGAGCAGTTCTTC. Translating it yields CASSERPRTYNEQFF.

This chain joins TRBV4-2 and TRBJ2-1; D perhaps matches TRBD2 (5 bases). Deletions cut 0 bases from V and 7 bases from J, with 16 bases between. This CDR3 has 16 amino acids. The germline gives CDR1 LGHNA, CDR2 YNFKEQ. CDR3 sequence (DNA): TGTGCCAGCAGCCAAGAACGGGGAATTGGCCAAAATGAGCAGTTCTTC. It translates to CASSQERGIGQNEQFF.

This chain joins TRBV9 and TRBJ2-7; D remains ambiguous. V dropped 3 bases and J dropped 6 bases, with 10 bases sitting between them. This CDR3 spans 12 amino acids. CDR1 is SGDLS and CDR2 is YYNGEE in the germline V gene. The chain's CDR3 is CASSGGSGEQYF. The CDR3 DNA reads as TGTGCCAGCAGCGGAGGTTCGGGCGAGCAGTACTTC.

This clonotype was recorded a few times. The chain employs TRBV12-3 or TRBV12-4 and TRBJ2-7; 8 bases are shared with TRBD1. V lost 3 bases to trimming and J lost 6 bases; unmatched junction nucleotides: 7. The CDR3 is made up of 14 amino acids. For the CDR3, the DNA is TGTGCCAGCAGTTTCGGACAGGGCACCCTCGAGCAGTACTTC. This translates into CASSFGQGTLEQYF.

With respect to this clonotype: One base away lies a much larger clone, so this may be a sequencing read error. V usage is TRBV12-3 or TRBV12-4 and J usage is TRBJ2-7, with TRBD1 matching 9 bases. V was pared by 4 bases and J by 5 bases, with 0 bases of the junction left unmatched. The CDR3 is made up of 12 amino acids. This CDR3 reads CASSWTGDEQYF. CDR3 nucleotides: TGTGCCAGCAGTTGGACAGGGGACGAGCAGTACTTC.

The V gene is TRBV20-1, the J gene TRBJ2-3; 9 bases match TRBD2. The trim removed 3 bases at V and 2 bases at J, leaving 9 bases unmatched. There are 16 residues in the CDR3. Germline values: CDR1 DFQATT, CDR2 SNEGSKA (reference sequence). The DNA of the CDR3 is TGCAGTGCTAGGCTCTTAGCGGGAGAGTCCACAGATACGCAGTATTTT. This sequence encodes CSARLLAGESTDTQYF.

This clonotype was seen a few times. V usage is TRBV20-1 and J usage is TRBJ1-5; weak D call: TRBD1 (5 bases). Germline loops: CDR1 DFQATT, CDR2 SNEGSKA (reference sequence). The CDR3 contains 17 residues. Deletions cut 3 bases from V and 0 bases from J, with 18 bases between. DNA of the CDR3: TGCAGTGCTAGTGATGGGGGGGGGACCCCTAGCAATCAGCCCCAGCATTTT. Its translation is CSASDGGGTPSNQPQHF.

The J gene is TRBJ2-1, the V gene TRBV19, with 8 bases identical to TRBD2. Germline loops: CDR1 LNHDA, CDR2 SQIVND (reference sequence). V shed 8 bases and J 0 bases; nucleotides not matched to a gene: 12. The CDR3 is 17 amino acids. DNA of the CDR3: TGTGCCAGTTTGGGGGTAGCGGGGCGTAGCTCCTACAATGAGCAGTTCTTC. Its translation is CASLGVAGRSSYNEQFF.

V is TRBV4-1 and J is TRBJ2-2; no definite D call. The V end was cut by 0 bases, the J end by 6 bases, with 5 bases between. CDR3 size: 13 residues. CDR1 and CDR2 (germline): MGHRA, YSYEKL. The CDR3 reads CASSQDLPGELFF. The CDR3, as DNA: TGCGCCAGCAGCCAAGACCTCCCCGGGGAGCTGTTTTTT.

The chain carries TRBV7-9 and TRBJ2-2; 8 bases fit TRBD2. There are 17 residues in the CDR3. V was pared by 10 bases and J by 5 bases, with 18 bases of the junction left unmatched. Germline V gene lookup returns CDR1 SEHNR and CDR2 FQNEAQ (reference sequence). This chain's CDR3 is CANRGGPITSGTGELFF. The CDR3 nucleotides are TGTGCCAACCGCGGGGGGCCCATAACTTCTGGTACCGGGGAGCTGTTTTTT.

The V gene is TRBV7-2, the J gene TRBJ2-2, with a weak D call TRBD1 (6 bases). Germline assignment: CDR1 SGHTA and CDR2 FQGNSA. The CDR3 extends over 15 amino acids. V was shortened by 1 base and J by 6 bases, with 12 bases between the two germline ends. CDR3: CASSLVQGLSGELFF. Here the CDR3 DNA reads TGTGCCAGCAGCTTAGTGCAGGGGCTCTCCGGGGAGCTGTTTTTT. Combining the CDR3 with reference TRBV7-2 and TRBJ2-2 gives the whole variable domain GAGVSQSPSNKVTEKGKDVELRCDPISGHTALYWYRQSLGQGLEFLIYFQGNSAPDKSGLPSDRFSAERTGGSVSTLTIQRTQQEDSAVYLCASSLVQGLSGELFFGEGSRLTVL.

V is TRBV5-6 and J is TRBJ2-7, with D possibly being TRBD2 (6 bases). V lost 1 base and J 7 bases, leaving 18 bases between the germline ends. From germline, CDR1 is SGHDT and CDR2 YYEEEE. CDR3 size: 15 residues. The CDR3 DNA follows: TGTGCCAGCAGCTTGAGAGCGGGCCGGGGGTGGGAGCAGTACTTC. Protein: CASSLRAGRGWEQYF. Full variable domain (remainder filled in from reference TRBV5-6 and TRBJ2-7): DAGVTQSPTHLIKTRGQQVTLRCSPKSGHDTVSWYQQALGQGPQFIFQYYEEEERQRGNFPDRFSGHQFPNYSSELNVNALLLGDSALYLCASSLRAGRGWEQYFGPGTRLTVT.

This clonotype was recorded at least ten times. The chain joins TRBV7-8 to TRBJ1-1, with 7 positions matching TRBD1. The CDR3 runs 12 residues. V shed 7 bases and J 4 bases; nucleotides not matched to a gene: 3. Germline CDR1 reads SGHVS; CDR2 reads FQNEAQ. CDR3 region: CASIGDSTEAFF. CDR3 DNA sequence: TGTGCCAGCATCGGGGACAGCACTGAAGCTTTCTTT.

The rearrangement links TRBV27 to TRBJ2-7; 8 nucleotides align to TRBD2. The CDR3 covers 14 residues. The germline CDR1 and CDR2 sequences are MNHEY and SMNVEV (reference sequence). V gave up 3 bases and J gave up 4 bases; unmatched junction bases: 5. This CDR3 reads CASSLVREGYEQYF. The CDR3 DNA sequence: TGTGCCAGCAGTTTGGTCCGGGAGGGATACGAGCAGTACTTC.

A few counts support this clonotype. The rearrangement uses TRBV15 and TRBJ1-3; D gene unclear. The germline V gene encodes CDR1 LNHNV and CDR2 YYDKDF (reference sequence). Trimming removed 1 base from V and 2 bases from J, with 6 bases in between. The CDR3 totals 14 residues. CDR3 sequence reads: CATSRVPTGNTIYF. The CDR3 region has the DNA TGTGCCACCAGCAGAGTTCCAACTGGAAACACCATATATTTT. The full variable domain, completed using reference TRBV15 and TRBJ1-3, is DAMVIQNPRYQVTQFGKPVTLSCSQTLNHNVMYWYQQKSSQAPKLLFHYYDKDFNNEADTPDNFQSRRPNTSFCFLDIRSPGLGDTAMYLCATSRVPTGNTIYFGEGSWLTVV.

The V call is TRBV7-6, the J call TRBJ2-1, with D possibly TRBD1 on 6 matching bases. Germline CDR1 reads SGHVS; CDR2 reads FNYEAQ. The CDR3 contains 15 residues. V lost 3 bases to trimming and J lost 7 bases, with 16 bases between them. The CDR3 sequence: CASSLGTTTGNEQFF. CDR3 coding DNA: TGTGCCAGCAGCTTGGGGACAACCACTGGGAATGAGCAGTTCTTC.

This clonotype was counted between two and nine times. The chain uses TRBV6-5 and TRBJ2-1; 7 bases are a match to TRBD2. V lost 3 bases and J lost 7; bases outside the gene matches: 6. The CDR3 extends over 14 amino acids. CDR1 and CDR2 (germline): MNHEY, SVGAGI. The CDR3: CASSYWGGGNEQFF. For the CDR3, the DNA is TGTGCCAGCAGTTATTGGGGGGGAGGGAATGAGCAGTTCTTC.

The V gene is TRBV3-1, the J gene TRBJ1-1; D possibly corresponds to TRBD1 (5 bases). The CDR3 covers 14 residues. V was shortened by 7 bases and J by 1 base, with 13 bases between the two germline ends. The V gene's germline CDR1 is LGHDT and CDR2 YNNKEL (reference sequence). The CDR3 is CASTRAGKNTEAFF. In DNA, the CDR3 is TGTGCCAGCACTCGGGCAGGGAAGAACACTGAAGCTTTCTTT.

The chain links TRBV20-1 to TRBJ2-3; TRBD1 matches at 12 bases. V lost 5 bases to trimming and J lost 5 bases; unmatched junction nucleotides: 5. This CDR3 comprises 14 residues. Germline loops: CDR1 DFQATT, CDR2 SNEGSKA (reference sequence). The DNA of the CDR3 is TGCAGTGCTCGGGACAGGGGGCTTGGAGATACGCAGTATTTT. It codes for CSARDRGLGDTQYF.